A selection of T cell receptor beta chains follows, all from one sample in a study of read filtering for tumor transcriptome and immune sequencing. TCRdb called the reads again in MiXCR, with one record for every CDR3 protein. Of some 120,000 distinct CDR3 sequences in the sample, over 10% are singletons; the top ten hold approximately 10%. Sequencing was carried out using a population of CD138-negative cells sorted from bone marrow. These receptors were obtained from a donor older than 35 with multiple myeloma. Each CDR3 is given with its conserved first and last residue.

v_call	cdr3_length	j_call	cdr3_aa
TRBV12-3/TRBV12-4	15	TRBJ2-2	CASSFAGVGTGELFF
TRBV7-9	16	TRBJ2-5	CASSIGLAGGVETQYF
TRBV6-1	13	TRBJ1-1	CASSSIANTEAFF
TRBV11-1	13	TRBJ2-1	CASSLFGYNEQFF
TRBV29-1	12	TRBJ1-2	CSVSRDRFGYTF
TRBV29-1	13	TRBJ1-1	CSARTEMNTEAFF
TRBV7-2	15	TRBJ2-1	CASSLNEGGFDEQFF
TRBV20-1	15	TRBJ1-4	CSARDLGTSGEKLFF
TRBV7-8	13	TRBJ2-3	CASSLKGADTQYF
TRBV18	14	TRBJ1-1	CASSPPKGDTEAFF
TRBV11-2	13	TRBJ1-5	CASSQDRDQTQHF
TRBV5-4	14	TRBJ2-7	CASSRDSLTSEQYF
TRBV20-1	15	TRBJ1-6	CSASGLGGGNSPLHF
TRBV27	15	TRBJ2-3	CASSSPSTYTDTQYF
TRBV6-5	15	TRBJ1-5	CASTITRGTNQPQHF
TRBV20-1	13	TRBJ2-1	CSARGLAVNEQFF
TRBV6-5	14	TRBJ1-5	CASRLGQGVWPQHF
TRBV28	13	TRBJ2-5	CASSLGGKETQYF
TRBV30	14	TRBJ1-1	CAWRGGLENTEAFF
TRBV7-2	15	TRBJ1-2	CASRTLTGVNYGYTF
TRBV3-1	14	TRBJ2-3	CASSPGPVGDTQYF
TRBV11-1	13	TRBJ2-5	CASSAGQRETQYF
TRBV10-3	12	TRBJ2-7	CAISEASYEQYF
TRBV4-2	15	TRBJ2-3	CASSQEGTSTDTQYF
TRBV20-1	13	TRBJ1-5	CSAHTGMGQPQHF
TRBV29-1	15	TRBJ2-1	CSVVPGLAGGEEQFF
TRBV19	15	TRBJ2-1	CASSLWTTGGNEQFF
TRBV7-2	18	TRBJ2-3	CASSLVRTSGGGTDTQYF
TRBV20-1	15	TRBJ1-6	CSASLPSSYNSPLHF
TRBV5-1	14	TRBJ1-1	CASSFGQGHTEAFF
TRBV11-3	16	TRBJ2-2	CASSLGVTVNTGELFF
TRBV25-1	12	TRBJ2-1	CASSNQGIVRFF
TRBV12-3/TRBV12-4	13	TRBJ2-7	CASSRTSGHEQYF
TRBV7-9	13	TRBJ1-4	CASRRTSNEKLFF
TRBV7-9	13	TRBJ1-1	CASSPDLNTEAFF
TRBV20-1	14	TRBJ2-3	CSALAGIGTGTQYF
TRBV6-1	15	TRBJ2-1	CASKTSKGSYNEQFF
TRBV12-3/TRBV12-4	20	TRBJ2-1	CASSSTGPSDRGRVYNEQFF
TRBV2	11	TRBJ2-5	CASWGSETQYF
TRBV5-1	14	TRBJ2-3	CASSFGQSTDTQYF
TRBV27	15	TRBJ2-1	CASSPGLRNYNEQFF
TRBV4-1	14	TRBJ2-2	CASSGQGGRGELFF
TRBV29-1	13	TRBJ2-3	CSEGPYSTDTQYF
TRBV7-2	16	TRBJ2-7	CASSLASGTSSYEQYF
TRBV5-4	16	TRBJ2-3	CASSLRPVGGTDTQYF
TRBV4-2	16	TRBJ2-7	CASSQEVGGGNYEQYF
TRBV4-1	15	TRBJ1-2	CASSQRQGTGYGYTF
TRBV27	13	TRBJ2-3	CATRVEGLNTQYF
TRBV5-6	13	TRBJ1-3	CASSLWTGYTIYF
TRBV29-1	13	TRBJ1-1	CSVLGTTNTEAFF
TRBV20-1	13	TRBJ2-5	CSGASGGQETQYF
TRBV28	15	TRBJ2-7	CASSLLTGHVDEQYF
TRBV6-1	13	TRBJ2-5	CASRTGAQETQYF
TRBV3-1	17	TRBJ2-4	CASSQLTSGEAKNIQYF
TRBV7-6	15	TRBJ2-7	CASSPSGGSSYEQYF
TRBV11-3	13	TRBJ2-1	CASSLVSNNEQFF